The sequence of this T cell receptor (beta chain) was determined in a study of control samples from healthy donors and cancer patients. Measured with immunoSEQ multiplex PCR; TCRdb has only the in-frame clones, and not every one. The sample lists more than 25,000 clones; approximately 94% were seen once. CDR3 length equals 14 residues. Germline V gene sequence: CDR1 KGHSH, CDR2 LQKENI. V was clipped by 0 bases and J by 13 bases; unmatched bases: 8. The sequenced sample was blood. This clonotype originated in a man aged 60 to 75 in good health. V usage is TRBV18 and J usage is TRBJ1-2; TRBD1 aligns across 10 bases. The DNA for the CDR3 is TGTGCCAGCTCACCACCGGGGACAGGGGAAATCTCCACCTTC. Its protein product is CASSPPGTGEISTF.